These T cell receptor beta chains were read from a single sample in a study of OX40 agonist ivuxolimab in advanced cancers. The method was immunoSEQ multiplex PCR; TCRdb's version includes in-frame clones alone and lacks a portion of them. The data contain more than 50,000 clones, about four fifths of them seen just once; the ten biggest clones take up more than 1.1%. The starting material was CD4+ or CD8+ T cells sorted from blood, obtained in a trial of the OX40 agonist ivuxolimab. All receptors derive from an adult with an advanced solid tumor such as melanoma, head and neck, liver or kidney cancer. Both conserved end residues are trimmed from each CDR3. Not all rows give a size; the values are once, few, many and, for expanded clones, a class.

abundance,v_gene,j_gene,CDR3aa
few,TRBV19,TRBJ1-5,ASRTRDRVPNQPQH
-,TRBV5-6,TRBJ2-7,ASSLVDGRYEQY
-,TRBV7-9,TRBJ2-6,ASSLPLGANVLT
-,TRBV30,TRBJ1-1,AWSVNRGPEAF
-,TRBV7-3,TRBJ2-7,ASSLRAGTTEQY
-,TRBV7-9,TRBJ2-2,ASSLDRTSKELF
-,TRBV4-3,TRBJ2-7,ASSQYMSGSLNEQY
-,TRBV19,-,ASRGGTSYEQY
few,TRBV6-4,TRBJ2-6,ASSEGFGANVLT
few,TRBV27,TRBJ2-5,ASSTTWKKETQY
-,TRBV14,TRBJ1-2,ASSQDLQASYGYT
-,TRBV12-5,TRBJ1-2,ASGFGQARVDGYT
-,TRBV6-5,TRBJ2-1,ARTNLYNEQF
medium-sized,TRBV5-6,TRBJ2-7,ASSPFGTGSREQY
-,TRBV9,TRBJ2-3,ASSVDLAGDFGDTQY
-,TRBV2,TRBJ1-5,ASGTDSGNQPQH
-,TRBV28,TRBJ1-1,ASSLGNRVANTEAF
-,TRBV27,TRBJ1-2,ASSSSSTGSYGYT
-,TRBV15,TRBJ2-7,ATSRGGDSYEQY
-,TRBV19,TRBJ1-2,ASSIFLGTGAGNYGYT
-,TRBV20-1,TRBJ1-4,SAGHNEKLF
-,TRBV5-1,TRBJ2-7,ASSLDGVSSYEQY
-,TRBV7-2,TRBJ1-1,ASSLGGSNTEAF
few,TRBV20-1,TRBJ2-5,SAPLQETQY
-,TRBV6-1,TRBJ2-7,ASSGPPRDRGSYEQY
-,TRBV9,TRBJ1-4,ASSSTRGGFEKLF
-,TRBV6-4,TRBJ2-1,ASSEIAGVNEQF
-,TRBV19,TRBJ1-1,ASSAGGPDVLLNTEAF
-,TRBV11-2,TRBJ2-7,ASSLKGASKY
-,TRBV5-6,TRBJ2-1,ASSRRLDGSEQF
-,TRBV7-3,TRBJ1-6,ASSLMRSNSPLH
once,TRBV6-4,TRBJ2-3,ASNNSGRPTNTQY
many,TRBV10-1,TRBJ2-2,ASSRGGPSTGELF
-,TRBV6-1,TRBJ1-1,ATQDLPHRSTEAF
-,TRBV11-3,TRBJ2-2,ASSLEVGLAATGELF
-,TRBV5-1,TRBJ1-6,ASSSGLGSPLH
-,TRBV7-9,TRBJ2-1,ASSPGTSVTNEQF
-,TRBV9,TRBJ2-1,ASSVGPSGRPYNEQF
-,TRBV6-5,TRBJ1-1,ASSRGGGSQAF
once,TRBV11-2,TRBJ2-1,ASSPTTSGRAGNEQF
-,TRBV5-5,TRBJ1-2,ASSLSDPSANYGYT
-,TRBV19,TRBJ2-6,ASSIGSGTTGANVLT
once,TRBV9,TRBJ1-1,ASSVSTTANTEAF
few,TRBV7-9,TRBJ1-2,ASSSFTGVVDGYT
-,TRBV6-1,TRBJ1-1,ASSEFSGFTEAF
-,TRBV5-1,TRBJ2-5,ASSFGGGETQY
-,TRBV7-8,TRBJ1-2,ASSSGQAEGYT
-,TRBV5-8,TRBJ2-5,ASSLGTSGSGETQY
few,TRBV5-1,TRBJ2-7,ASSLDLTGTKQY
-,TRBV18,TRBJ1-4,ASSPSQAGSEKLF
-,TRBV6-1,TRBJ2-1,ASTKGQGSYNEQF
once,TRBV19,TRBJ1-5,ASSIGRQRNQPQH
-,TRBV7-9,TRBJ1-2,ASSLVAVGHNYGYT
-,TRBV19,TRBJ2-1,ASTQGRQGYQGNEQF
-,TRBV6-5,TRBJ1-4,ASSSYQGGGGEKLF